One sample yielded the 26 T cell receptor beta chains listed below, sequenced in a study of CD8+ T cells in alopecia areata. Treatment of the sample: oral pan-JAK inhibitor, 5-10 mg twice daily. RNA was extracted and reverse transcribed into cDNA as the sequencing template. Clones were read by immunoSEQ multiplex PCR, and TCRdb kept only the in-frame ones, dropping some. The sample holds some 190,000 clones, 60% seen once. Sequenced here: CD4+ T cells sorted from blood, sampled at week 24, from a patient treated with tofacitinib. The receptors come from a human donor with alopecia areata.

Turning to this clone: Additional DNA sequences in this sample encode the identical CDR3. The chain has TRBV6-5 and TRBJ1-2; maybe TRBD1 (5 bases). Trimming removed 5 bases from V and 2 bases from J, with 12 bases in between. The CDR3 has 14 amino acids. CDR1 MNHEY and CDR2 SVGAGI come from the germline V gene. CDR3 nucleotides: TGTGCCAGCAGTCCACGCGGGGGAAACTATGGCTACACCTTC. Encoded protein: CASSPRGGNYGYTF.

CDR3: CASRAYGYTF. CDR3 DNA sequence: TGTGCCAGCAGAGCATATGGCTACACCTTC. V usage is TRBV6-6 and J usage is TRBJ1-2; D gene uncertain. V lost 6 bases to trimming and J lost 5 bases, with 4 bases between them. CDR3 length equals 10 residues. In germline, CDR1 is MNHNY, CDR2 SVGAGI (reference sequence).

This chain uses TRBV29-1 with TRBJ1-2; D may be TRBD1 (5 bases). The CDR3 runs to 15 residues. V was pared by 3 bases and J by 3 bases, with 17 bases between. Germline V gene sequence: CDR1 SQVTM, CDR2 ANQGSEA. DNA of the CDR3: TGCAGCGTTGATGGTAGGCAGGGCGGTGACTATGGCTACACCTTC. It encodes CSVDGRQGGDYGYTF.

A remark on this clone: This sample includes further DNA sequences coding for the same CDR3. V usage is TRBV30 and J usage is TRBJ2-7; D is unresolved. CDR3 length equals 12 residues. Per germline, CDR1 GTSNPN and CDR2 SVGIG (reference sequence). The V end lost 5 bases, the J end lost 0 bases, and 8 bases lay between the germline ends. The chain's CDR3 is CAWRESSYEQYF. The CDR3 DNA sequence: TGTGCCTGGCGAGAGAGCTCCTACGAGCAGTACTTC.

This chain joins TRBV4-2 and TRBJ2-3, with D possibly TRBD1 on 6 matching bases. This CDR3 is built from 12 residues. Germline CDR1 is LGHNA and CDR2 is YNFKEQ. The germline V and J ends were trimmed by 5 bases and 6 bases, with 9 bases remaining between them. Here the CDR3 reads CASSVRGDTQYF. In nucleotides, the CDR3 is TGTGCCAGCAGCGTAAGGGGGGATACGCAGTATTTT.

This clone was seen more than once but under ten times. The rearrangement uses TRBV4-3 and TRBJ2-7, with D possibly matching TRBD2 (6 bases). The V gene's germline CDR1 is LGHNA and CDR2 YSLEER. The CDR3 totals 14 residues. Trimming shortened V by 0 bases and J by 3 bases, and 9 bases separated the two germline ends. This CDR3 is CASSQEPGSYEQYF. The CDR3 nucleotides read TGCGCCAGCAGCCAAGAGCCCGGGAGCTACGAGCAGTACTTC.

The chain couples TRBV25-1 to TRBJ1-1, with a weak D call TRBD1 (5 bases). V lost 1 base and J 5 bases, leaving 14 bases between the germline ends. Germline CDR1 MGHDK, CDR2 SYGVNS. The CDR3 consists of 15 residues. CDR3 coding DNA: TGTGCCAGCAGTGAATCCTACGCGGGGGGGACTGAAGCTTTCTTT. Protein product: CASSESYAGGTEAFF.

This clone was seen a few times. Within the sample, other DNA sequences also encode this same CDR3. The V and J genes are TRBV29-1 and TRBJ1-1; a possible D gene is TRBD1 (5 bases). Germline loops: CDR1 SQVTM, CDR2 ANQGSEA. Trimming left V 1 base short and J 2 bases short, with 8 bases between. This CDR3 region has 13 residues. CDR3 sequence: CSVEGRANTEAFF. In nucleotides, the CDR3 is TGCAGCGTTGAAGGCAGGGCAAACACTGAAGCTTTCTTT.

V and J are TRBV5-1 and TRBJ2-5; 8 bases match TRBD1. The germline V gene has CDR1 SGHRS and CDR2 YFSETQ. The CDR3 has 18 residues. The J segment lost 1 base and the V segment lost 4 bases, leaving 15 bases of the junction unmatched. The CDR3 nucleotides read TGCGCCAGCAGCAATTGGCCACCACGGACAGGGCCCCAAGAGACCCAGTACTTC. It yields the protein CASSNWPPRTGPQETQYF.

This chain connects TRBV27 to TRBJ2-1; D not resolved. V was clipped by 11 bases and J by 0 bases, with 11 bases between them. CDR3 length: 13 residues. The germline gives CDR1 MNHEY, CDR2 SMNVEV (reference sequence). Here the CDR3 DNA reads TGTGCCTGTTCGCGGAGCTCCTACAATGAGCAGTTCTTC. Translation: CACSRSSYNEQFF.

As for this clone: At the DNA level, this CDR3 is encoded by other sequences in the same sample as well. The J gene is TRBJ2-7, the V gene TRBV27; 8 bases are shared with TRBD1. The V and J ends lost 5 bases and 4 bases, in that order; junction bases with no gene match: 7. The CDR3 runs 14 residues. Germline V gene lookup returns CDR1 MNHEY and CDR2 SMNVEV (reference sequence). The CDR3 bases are TGTGCCAGCAGTCGAGGGCAGGGGGCATACGAGCAGTACTTC. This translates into CASSRGQGAYEQYF.

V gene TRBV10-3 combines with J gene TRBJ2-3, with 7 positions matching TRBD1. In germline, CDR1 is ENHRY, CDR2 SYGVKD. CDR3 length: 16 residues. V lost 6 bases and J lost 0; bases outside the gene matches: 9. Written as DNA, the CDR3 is TGTGCCATCAGACTCCAAACAGGGGAGAGCACAGATACGCAGTATTTT. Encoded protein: CAIRLQTGESTDTQYF.

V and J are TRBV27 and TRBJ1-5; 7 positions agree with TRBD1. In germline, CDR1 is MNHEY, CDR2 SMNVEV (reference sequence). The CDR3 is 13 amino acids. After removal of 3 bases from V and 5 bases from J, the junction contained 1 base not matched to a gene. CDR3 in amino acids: CASSFTGDQPQHF. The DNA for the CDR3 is TGTGCCAGCAGTTTCACAGGGGATCAGCCCCAGCATTTT.

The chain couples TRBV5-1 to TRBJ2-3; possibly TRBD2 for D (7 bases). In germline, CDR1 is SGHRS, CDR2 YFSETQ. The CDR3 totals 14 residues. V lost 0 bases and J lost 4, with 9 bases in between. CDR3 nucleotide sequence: TGCGCCAGCAGCTTGGCGGGGGGCGCAGATACGCAGTATTTT. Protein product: CASSLAGGADTQYF.

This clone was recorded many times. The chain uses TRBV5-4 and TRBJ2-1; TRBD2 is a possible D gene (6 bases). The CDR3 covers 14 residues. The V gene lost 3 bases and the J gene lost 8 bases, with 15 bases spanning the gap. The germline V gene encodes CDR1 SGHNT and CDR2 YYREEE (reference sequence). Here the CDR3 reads CASSSPGLQDEQFF. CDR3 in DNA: TGTGCCAGCAGCTCGCCGGGACTCCAAGATGAGCAGTTCTTC.

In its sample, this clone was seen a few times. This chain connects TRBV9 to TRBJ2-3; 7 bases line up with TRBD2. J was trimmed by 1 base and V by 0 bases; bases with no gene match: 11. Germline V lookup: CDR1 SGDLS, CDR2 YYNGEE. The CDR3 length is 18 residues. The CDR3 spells CASSVESWGGGGTDTQYF. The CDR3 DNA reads TGTGCCAGCAGCGTAGAGTCGTGGGGCGGGGGAGGCACAGATACGCAGTATTTT.

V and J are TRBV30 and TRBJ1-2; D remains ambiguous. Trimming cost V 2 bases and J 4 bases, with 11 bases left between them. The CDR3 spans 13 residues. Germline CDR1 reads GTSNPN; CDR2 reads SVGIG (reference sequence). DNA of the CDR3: TGTGCCTGGAGTCGTCTCGGGGTCTATGGCTACACCTTC. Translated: CAWSRLGVYGYTF. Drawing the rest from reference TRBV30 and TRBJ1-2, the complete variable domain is SQTIHQWPATLVQPVGSPLSLECTVEGTSNPNLYWYRQAAGRGLQLLFYSVGIGQISSEVPQNLSASRPQDRQFILSSKKLLLSDSGFYLCAWSRLGVYGYTFGSGTRLTVV.

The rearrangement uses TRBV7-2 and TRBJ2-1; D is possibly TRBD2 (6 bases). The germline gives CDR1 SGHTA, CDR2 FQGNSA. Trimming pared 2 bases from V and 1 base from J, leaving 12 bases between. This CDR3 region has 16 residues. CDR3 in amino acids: CASSLRAGSSYNEQFF. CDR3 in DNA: TGTGCCAGCAGCTTAAGGGCGGGGTCGTCCTACAATGAGCAGTTCTTC.

CDR3 coding DNA: TGTGCCAGCAGGGTGCAGGGACTCGTCAATGGCTACACCTTC. Translated, it gives CASRVQGLVNGYTF. The chain is built from TRBV13 and TRBJ1-2; D is possibly TRBD1 (5 bases). Per the germline V gene, CDR1 is PRHDT and CDR2 is FYEKMQ (reference sequence). The V gene lost 6 bases and the J gene lost 6 bases, with 17 bases spanning the gap. The CDR3 totals 14 residues. The full variable domain, completed using reference TRBV13 and TRBJ1-2, is AAGVIQSPRHLIKEKRETATLKCYPIPRHDTVYWYQQGPGQDPQFLISFYEKMQSDKGSIPDRFSAQQFSDYHSELNMSSLELGDSALYFCASRVQGLVNGYTFGSGTRLTVV.

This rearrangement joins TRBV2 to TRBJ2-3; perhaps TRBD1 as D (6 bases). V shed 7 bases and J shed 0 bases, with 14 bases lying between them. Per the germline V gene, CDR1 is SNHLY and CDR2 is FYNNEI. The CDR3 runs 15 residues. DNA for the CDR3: TGTGCCAGCAAGGACAGTTGGGGGAGCACAGATACGCAGTATTTT. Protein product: CASKDSWGSTDTQYF.

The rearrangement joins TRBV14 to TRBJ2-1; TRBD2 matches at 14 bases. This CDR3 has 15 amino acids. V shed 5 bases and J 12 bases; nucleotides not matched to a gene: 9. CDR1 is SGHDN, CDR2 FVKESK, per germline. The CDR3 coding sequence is TGTGCCAGCAGCTATAATTTGACTAGCGGGGGGGCGCAGTTCTTC. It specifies CASSYNLTSGGAQFF.

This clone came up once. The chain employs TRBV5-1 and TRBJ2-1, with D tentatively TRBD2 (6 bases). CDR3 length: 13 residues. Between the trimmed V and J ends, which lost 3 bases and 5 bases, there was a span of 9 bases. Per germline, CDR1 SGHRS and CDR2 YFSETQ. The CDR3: CASSWAGNNEQFF. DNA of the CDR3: TGCGCCAGCAGCTGGGCGGGGAACAATGAGCAGTTCTTC.

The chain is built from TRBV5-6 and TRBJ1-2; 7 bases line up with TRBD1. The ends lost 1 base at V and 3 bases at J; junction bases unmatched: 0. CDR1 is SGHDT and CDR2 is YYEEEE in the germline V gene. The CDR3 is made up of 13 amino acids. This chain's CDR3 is CASSLTGDYGYTF. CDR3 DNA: TGTGCCAGCAGCTTGACAGGGGACTATGGCTACACCTTC.

The DNA for the CDR3 is TGTGCCTGCCCTACGGGGACAGGCAGCTCCTACAATGAGCAGTTCTTC. It yields the protein CACPTGTGSSYNEQFF. V gene TRBV30 combines with J gene TRBJ2-1, with 8 positions matching TRBD1. From germline, CDR1 is GTSNPN and CDR2 SVGIG (reference sequence). J gave up 0 bases and V 6 bases, and 10 bases lay outside the gene matches. There are 16 residues in the CDR3.

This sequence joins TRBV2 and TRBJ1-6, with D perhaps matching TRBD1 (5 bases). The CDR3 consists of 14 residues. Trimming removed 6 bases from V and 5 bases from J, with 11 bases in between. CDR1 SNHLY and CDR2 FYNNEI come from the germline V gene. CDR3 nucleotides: TGTGCCAGCAGCCCCGGGACTAATAATTCACCCCTCCACTTT. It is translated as CASSPGTNNSPLHF.

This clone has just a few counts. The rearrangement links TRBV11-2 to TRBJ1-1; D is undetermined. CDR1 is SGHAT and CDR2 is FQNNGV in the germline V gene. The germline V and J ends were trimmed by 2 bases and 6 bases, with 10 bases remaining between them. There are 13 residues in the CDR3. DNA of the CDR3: TGTGCCAGCAGCTTAACCAGTTTGGCTGAAGCTTTCTTT. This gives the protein CASSLTSLAEAFF.